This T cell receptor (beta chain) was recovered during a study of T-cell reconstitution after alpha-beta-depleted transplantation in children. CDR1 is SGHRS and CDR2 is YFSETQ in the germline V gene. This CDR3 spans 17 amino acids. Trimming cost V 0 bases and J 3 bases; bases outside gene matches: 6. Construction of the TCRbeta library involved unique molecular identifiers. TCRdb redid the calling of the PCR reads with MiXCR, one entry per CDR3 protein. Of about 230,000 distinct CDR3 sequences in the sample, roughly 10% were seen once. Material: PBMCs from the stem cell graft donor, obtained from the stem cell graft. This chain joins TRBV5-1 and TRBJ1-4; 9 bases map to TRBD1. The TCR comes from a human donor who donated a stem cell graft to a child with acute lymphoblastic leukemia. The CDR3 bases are TGCGCCAGCAGCTTGGTCCCGGGACAGGGTCCTAATGAAAAACTGTTTTTT. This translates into CASSLVPGQGPNEKLFF.